These 4 T cell receptor beta chains came from one sample sequenced in a study of persistence of HIV-infected CD4 T cells. These receptors have no known antigen. The libraries were made with immunoSEQ version 4 in survey mode. Data came from immunoSEQ multiplex PCR; TCRdb stores just in-frame clones and leaves some out. This table holds 35,000 to 50,000 clones, around 92% found once. This nonspecific control used anti-CD3/anti-CD28 bead stimulation of CD4+ T cells. Sorting of responding CD4+ T cells relied on upregulated CD40 ligand together with CD69. The specimen was CD4+ T cells sorted from PBMCs after 18-hour stimulation, collected from a patient who received antiretroviral therapy. These receptors all come from an adult man with HIV who was CMV-seropositive.

This clone was observed once. The CDR3 protein is CASSQDKALAGRNIQYF. In DNA, the CDR3 is TGTGCCAGCAGCCAAGATAAGGCCCTAGCGGGGAGAAACATTCAGTACTTC. The chain couples TRBV14 to TRBJ2-4; 9 bases match TRBD2. V lost 0 bases, J lost 6 bases, and 9 bases stayed unmatched. The CDR3 totals 17 residues. The V gene's germline CDR1 is SGHDN and CDR2 FVKESK.

Only a few counts were recorded for this clone. The chain couples TRBV7-9 to TRBJ1-2; possible D gene TRBD1, 6 bases. Trimming took off 5 bases at V and 5 bases at J, with 15 bases between the two ends. The germline V gene has CDR1 SEHNR and CDR2 FQNEAQ (reference sequence). The CDR3 is 14 residues long. In DNA form, the CDR3 reads TGTGCCAGCAGCCTTCTAGGGGGAGAATATGGCTACACCTTC. Translating gives CASSLLGGEYGYTF. The full variable domain, its missing parts supplied by reference TRBV7-9 and TRBJ1-2, is DTGVSQNPRHKITKRGQNVTFRCDPISEHNRLYWYRQTLGQGPEFLTYFQNEAQLEKSRLLSDRFSAERPKGSFSTLEIQRTEQGDSAMYLCASSLLGGEYGYTFGSGTRLTVV.

The genes are TRBV7-9 and TRBJ1-1; tentatively, D is TRBD1 (6 bases). V lost 1 base and J 3 bases, leaving 9 bases between the germline ends. The CDR3 extends over 14 amino acids. The V gene's germline CDR1 is SEHNR and CDR2 FQNEAQ (reference sequence). The CDR3 DNA follows: TGTGCCAGCAGCTTAGGGGGGGCGGACACTGAAGCTTTCTTT. Translated: CASSLGGADTEAFF.

The chain couples TRBV3-1 (or the pseudogene TRBV3-2) to TRBJ2-6; D not resolved. Between the trimmed V and J ends, which lost 1 base and 0 bases, there was a span of 7 bases. The CDR3 covers 16 residues. CDR1 is LGHDT, CDR2 YNNKEL, per germline (reference sequence). The CDR3 nucleotides read TGTGCCAGCAGCCAAGGCGTGAACTCTGGGGCCAACGTCCTGACTTTC. Its translation: CASSQGVNSGANVLTF.